The rows below give T cell receptor beta chains drawn from one sample of a study of human T cells and chemical hapten exposure. Each CDR3 protein gets one entry after TCRdb re-called the RACE reads with MiXCR. The sample includes about 130,000 distinct CDR3 sequences, around 8.3% of them seen just once. The material sequenced was whole blood. The receptors originated from a male donor in good health. Some clones in this sample may be carry-over from other donors' samples. Both conserved end residues are part of each CDR3. Each record gives: D gene, clone size, V gene, J gene, CDR3 protein, CDR3 DNA. A D gene is named only where the DNA matches it firmly. Some rows have no size entry. The others give once, few or many, or a class for an expanded clone.

d_call: TRBD2; clone_size: NA; v_call: TRBV2; j_call: TRBJ2-2; cdr3_aa: CASKRGGFSGELFF; cdr3_nt: TGTGCCAGCAAACGGGGGGGGTTTTCCGGGGAGCTGTTTTTT
d_call: TRBD1; clone_size: NA; v_call: TRBV25-1; j_call: TRBJ1-2; cdr3_aa: CASSDYGQGFNGYTF; cdr3_nt: TGTGCCAGCAGTGACTACGGACAGGGGTTTAACGGCTACACCTTC
d_call: NA; clone_size: many; v_call: TRBV6-5; j_call: TRBJ2-5; cdr3_aa: CASSVTPGTQYF; cdr3_nt: TGTGCCAGCAGTGTCACCCCGGGGACCCAGTACTTC
d_call: TRBD1; clone_size: few; v_call: TRBV6-6; j_call: TRBJ2-2; cdr3_aa: CASSPRDRGSGELFF; cdr3_nt: TGTGCCAGCAGCCCACGGGACAGAGGATCCGGGGAGCTGTTTTTT
d_call: TRBD1; clone_size: few; v_call: TRBV11-1; j_call: TRBJ2-2; cdr3_aa: CASSLTGARTGELFF; cdr3_nt: TGTGCCAGCAGCCTGACAGGGGCGAGGACCGGGGAGCTGTTTTTT
d_call: NA; clone_size: NA; v_call: TRBV6-5; j_call: TRBJ2-3; cdr3_aa: CASSPGTVRVFTQYF; cdr3_nt: TGTGCCAGCAGTCCAGGGACTGTCCGTGTGTTTACGCAGTATTTT
d_call: NA; clone_size: many; v_call: TRBV9; j_call: TRBJ1-1; cdr3_aa: CASSPRGNQNTEAFF; cdr3_nt: TGTGCCAGCAGCCCAAGGGGGAACCAGAACACTGAAGCTTTCTTT
d_call: TRBD1; clone_size: NA; v_call: TRBV14; j_call: TRBJ2-2; cdr3_aa: CASSLSGQGVPGELFF; cdr3_nt: TGTGCCAGCAGCCTCTCCGGACAGGGGGTCCCCGGGGAGCTGTTTTTT
d_call: TRBD1; clone_size: NA; v_call: TRBV4-3; j_call: TRBJ2-7; cdr3_aa: CASSRDSYSYEQYF; cdr3_nt: TGCGCCAGCAGCCGGGACAGCTACTCCTACGAGCAGTACTTC
d_call: NA; clone_size: once; v_call: TRBV4-2; j_call: TRBJ2-6; cdr3_aa: CASSQISLSPSGSNVLTF; cdr3_nt: TGTGCCAGCAGCCAAATCAGCTTATCACCCTCTGGGTCCAACGTCCTGACTTTC
d_call: TRBD2; clone_size: NA; v_call: TRBV7-2; j_call: TRBJ2-2; cdr3_aa: CASSPGLAGALDTGELFF; cdr3_nt: TGTGCCAGCAGCCCTGGACTAGCGGGAGCTCTGGACACCGGGGAGCTGTTTTTT
d_call: NA; clone_size: many; v_call: TRBV4-1; j_call: TRBJ2-6; cdr3_aa: CASSQAGGQGLTGANVLTF; cdr3_nt: TGCGCCAGCAGCCAAGCAGGCGGGCAGGGCCTAACTGGGGCCAACGTCCTGACTTTC
d_call: TRBD2; clone_size: few; v_call: TRBV7-2; j_call: TRBJ2-1; cdr3_aa: CASSLGTSGAYNEQFF; cdr3_nt: TGTGCCAGCAGCTTAGGAACTAGCGGGGCCTACAATGAGCAGTTCTTC
d_call: TRBD2; clone_size: NA; v_call: TRBV7-2; j_call: TRBJ2-7; cdr3_aa: CVSSPMASGRALHEQYF; cdr3_nt: TGTGTCAGCAGCCCCATGGCTAGCGGGAGGGCCCTCCACGAGCAGTACTTC
d_call: NA; clone_size: many; v_call: TRBV25-1; j_call: TRBJ1-1; cdr3_aa: CASTLGEGTEAFF; cdr3_nt: TGTGCCAGCACCCTGGGGGAGGGCACTGAAGCTTTCTTT
d_call: TRBD2; clone_size: few; v_call: TRBV7-9; j_call: TRBJ2-7; cdr3_aa: CASSLAAGGRNEQYF; cdr3_nt: TGTGCCAGCAGCTTAGCAGCGGGGGGGCGAAACGAGCAGTACTTC
d_call: TRBD1; clone_size: few; v_call: TRBV5-8; j_call: TRBJ2-6; cdr3_aa: CASSNVQGAGANVLTF; cdr3_nt: TGTGCCAGCAGCAACGTACAGGGGGCTGGGGCCAACGTCCTGACTTTC
d_call: NA; clone_size: NA; v_call: TRBV4-1; j_call: TRBJ2-7; cdr3_aa: CASNQDLERGAIYEQYF; cdr3_nt: TGCGCCAGCAACCAAGATTTAGAGAGAGGGGCTATATACGAGCAGTACTTC
d_call: NA; clone_size: NA; v_call: TRBV6-5; j_call: TRBJ2-2; cdr3_aa: CASSNQGPNTGELFF; cdr3_nt: TGTGCCAGCAGTAATCAAGGCCCGAACACCGGGGAGCTGTTTTTT
d_call: TRBD2; clone_size: few; v_call: TRBV7-9; j_call: TRBJ2-3; cdr3_aa: CASSLPDLESGKTDTQYF; cdr3_nt: TGTGCCAGCAGCTTACCCGACTTGGAGAGCGGGAAGACAGATACGCAGTATTTT
d_call: NA; clone_size: NA; v_call: TRBV5-4; j_call: TRBJ2-7; cdr3_aa: CASSLGGSFMVYEQYF; cdr3_nt: TGTGCCAGCAGCTTGGGTGGGAGTTTTATGGTCTACGAGCAGTACTTC
d_call: NA; clone_size: few; v_call: TRBV18; j_call: TRBJ2-5; cdr3_aa: CASSPPRGQETQYF; cdr3_nt: TGTGCCAGCTCACCACCGAGGGGGCAAGAGACCCAGTACTTC
d_call: TRBD1; clone_size: few; v_call: TRBV12-3/TRBV12-4; j_call: TRBJ2-5; cdr3_aa: CASSPGTGGLETQYF; cdr3_nt: TGTGCCAGCAGCCCAGGGACAGGGGGCTTGGAGACCCAGTACTTC
d_call: NA; clone_size: few; v_call: TRBV12-3/TRBV12-4; j_call: TRBJ2-1; cdr3_aa: CASSSGVGAFYNEQFF; cdr3_nt: TGTGCCAGCAGTTCCGGGGTCGGGGCCTTCTACAATGAGCAGTTCTTC
d_call: NA; clone_size: NA; v_call: TRBV7-9; j_call: TRBJ2-3; cdr3_aa: CASSLQIRGDTQYF; cdr3_nt: TGTGCCAGCAGCTTACAAATCAGAGGGGATACGCAGTATTTT
d_call: NA; clone_size: few; v_call: TRBV12-3/TRBV12-4; j_call: TRBJ2-3; cdr3_aa: CASSPRLPGFQTDTQYF; cdr3_nt: TGTGCCAGCAGTCCAAGGCTACCGGGTTTCCAAACAGATACGCAGTATTTT
d_call: NA; clone_size: few; v_call: TRBV15; j_call: TRBJ1-1; cdr3_aa: CATSNARESEPVNTEAFF; cdr3_nt: TGTGCCACCAGCAATGCCCGAGAAAGTGAGCCAGTTAACACTGAAGCTTTCTTT
d_call: TRBD1; clone_size: NA; v_call: TRBV25-1; j_call: TRBJ1-1; cdr3_aa: CASSDGDRSEAFF; cdr3_nt: TGTGCCAGCAGTGATGGGGACAGGTCTGAAGCTTTCTTT
d_call: NA; clone_size: NA; v_call: TRBV3-1; j_call: TRBJ2-7; cdr3_aa: CASSQKLDSYEQYF; cdr3_nt: TGTGCCAGCAGCCAAAAGCTAGACTCCTACGAGCAGTACTTC
d_call: TRBD2; clone_size: NA; v_call: TRBV30; j_call: TRBJ2-3; cdr3_aa: CAWSVLAGLTDTQYF; cdr3_nt: TGTGCCTGGAGTGTACTAGCGGGACTCACAGATACGCAGTATTTT
d_call: TRBD1; clone_size: many; v_call: TRBV6-5; j_call: TRBJ2-1; cdr3_aa: CASSYSGTGAYNEQFF; cdr3_nt: TGTGCCAGCAGTTACTCCGGGACAGGGGCCTACAATGAGCAGTTCTTC
d_call: NA; clone_size: many; v_call: TRBV29-1; j_call: TRBJ2-2; cdr3_aa: CSVEVRVPTGELFF; cdr3_nt: TGCAGCGTTGAAGTCAGGGTCCCCACCGGGGAGCTGTTTTTT
d_call: NA; clone_size: few; v_call: TRBV13; j_call: TRBJ2-1; cdr3_aa: CASSSQSIPYNEQFF; cdr3_nt: TGTGCCAGCAGCTCCCAATCCATTCCGTACAATGAGCAGTTCTTC
d_call: TRBD1; clone_size: few; v_call: TRBV11-2; j_call: TRBJ2-2; cdr3_aa: CASSLGDRGGPGELFF; cdr3_nt: TGTGCCAGCAGCTTAGGGGACAGGGGAGGTCCCGGGGAGCTGTTTTTT
d_call: NA; clone_size: few; v_call: TRBV9; j_call: TRBJ2-1; cdr3_aa: CASSEGRTNEQFF; cdr3_nt: TGTGCCAGCAGCGAGGGACGGACGAATGAGCAGTTCTTC
d_call: NA; clone_size: NA; v_call: TRBV2; j_call: TRBJ2-3; cdr3_aa: CASRGYQGNKTDTQYF; cdr3_nt: TGTGCCAGCAGAGGATATCAGGGGAATAAAACAGATACGCAGTATTTT
d_call: NA; clone_size: few; v_call: TRBV9; j_call: TRBJ2-1; cdr3_aa: CASSVSSLPYNEQFF; cdr3_nt: TGTGCCAGCAGCGTATCCTCCTTACCTTACAATGAGCAGTTCTTC
d_call: TRBD1; clone_size: NA; v_call: TRBV6-5; j_call: TRBJ1-4; cdr3_aa: CASSYSRDRGEKLFF; cdr3_nt: TGTGCCAGCAGTTACTCCCGGGACAGGGGTGAAAAACTGTTTTTT
d_call: TRBD1; clone_size: NA; v_call: TRBV29-1; j_call: TRBJ2-1; cdr3_aa: CSVSGLVGQGAYNEQFF; cdr3_nt: TGCAGCGTTTCGGGACTCGTGGGACAGGGGGCCTACAATGAGCAGTTCTTC
d_call: NA; clone_size: NA; v_call: TRBV7-2; j_call: TRBJ1-5; cdr3_aa: CASGLYNQPQHF; cdr3_nt: TGTGCCAGTGGGCTATACAATCAGCCCCAGCATTTT
d_call: TRBD1; clone_size: few; v_call: TRBV10-3; j_call: TRBJ2-2; cdr3_aa: CAIRPGQGSTGELFF; cdr3_nt: TGTGCCATCAGACCGGGACAGGGGAGCACCGGGGAGCTGTTTTTT
d_call: NA; clone_size: NA; v_call: TRBV20-1; j_call: TRBJ1-2; cdr3_aa: CSARGEEGYGYTF; cdr3_nt: TGCAGTGCTCGGGGCGAGGAGGGATATGGCTACACCTTC
d_call: TRBD2; clone_size: NA; v_call: TRBV2; j_call: TRBJ2-3; cdr3_aa: CASSEGRARVDTQYF; cdr3_nt: TGTGCCAGCAGTGAGGGGAGGGCGCGGGTGGATACGCAGTATTTT
d_call: NA; clone_size: many; v_call: TRBV12-3/TRBV12-4; j_call: TRBJ1-3; cdr3_aa: CASSFTTGRSGNTIYF; cdr3_nt: TGTGCCAGCAGTTTTACTACAGGGAGGAGTGGAAACACCATATATTTT